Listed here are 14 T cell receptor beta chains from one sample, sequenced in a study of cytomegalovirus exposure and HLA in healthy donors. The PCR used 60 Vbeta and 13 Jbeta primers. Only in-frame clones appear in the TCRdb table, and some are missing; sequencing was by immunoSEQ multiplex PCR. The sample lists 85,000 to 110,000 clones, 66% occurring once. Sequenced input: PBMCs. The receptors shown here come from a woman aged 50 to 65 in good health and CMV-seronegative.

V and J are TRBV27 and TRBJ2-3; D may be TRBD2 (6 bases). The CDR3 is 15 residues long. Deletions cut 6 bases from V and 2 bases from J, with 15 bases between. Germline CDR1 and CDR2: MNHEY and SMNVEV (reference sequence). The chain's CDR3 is CASRRPGLNTDTQYF. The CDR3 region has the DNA TGTGCCAGCAGAAGGCCGGGACTGAACACAGATACGCAGTATTTT.

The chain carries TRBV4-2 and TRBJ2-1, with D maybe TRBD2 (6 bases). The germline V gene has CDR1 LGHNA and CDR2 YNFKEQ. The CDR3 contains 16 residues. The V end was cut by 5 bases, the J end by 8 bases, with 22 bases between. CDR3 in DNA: TGTGCCAGCAGCTCGGCGGCTAGCGCCGGCGGGGATGAGCAGTTCTTC. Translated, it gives CASSSAASAGGDEQFF.

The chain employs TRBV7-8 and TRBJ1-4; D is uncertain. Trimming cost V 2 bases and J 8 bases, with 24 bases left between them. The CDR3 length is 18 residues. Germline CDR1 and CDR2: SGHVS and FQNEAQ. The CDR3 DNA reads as TGTGCCAGCAGCTTATATATTAGGACTCCTGGGATAGAAGAAAAACTGTTTTTT. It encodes CASSLYIRTPGIEEKLFF.

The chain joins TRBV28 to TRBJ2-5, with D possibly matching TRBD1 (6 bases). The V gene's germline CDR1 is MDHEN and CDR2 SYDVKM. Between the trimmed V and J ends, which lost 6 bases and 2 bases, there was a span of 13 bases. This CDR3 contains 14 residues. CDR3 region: CASRTTGSQETQYF. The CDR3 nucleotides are TGTGCCAGCAGAACCACAGGGTCTCAAGAGACCCAGTACTTC. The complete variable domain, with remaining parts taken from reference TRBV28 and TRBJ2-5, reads DVKVTQSSRYLVKRTGEKVFLECVQDMDHENMFWYRQDPGLGLRLIYFSYDVKMKEKGDIPEGYSVSREKKERFSLILESASTNQTSMYLCASRTTGSQETQYFGPGTRLLVL.

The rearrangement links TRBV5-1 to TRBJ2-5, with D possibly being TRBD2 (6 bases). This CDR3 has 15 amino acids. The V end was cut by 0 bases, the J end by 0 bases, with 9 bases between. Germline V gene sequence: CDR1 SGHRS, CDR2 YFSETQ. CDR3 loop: CASSLGGAHQETQYF. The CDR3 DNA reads TGCGCCAGCAGCTTGGGCGGGGCCCACCAAGAGACCCAGTACTTC.

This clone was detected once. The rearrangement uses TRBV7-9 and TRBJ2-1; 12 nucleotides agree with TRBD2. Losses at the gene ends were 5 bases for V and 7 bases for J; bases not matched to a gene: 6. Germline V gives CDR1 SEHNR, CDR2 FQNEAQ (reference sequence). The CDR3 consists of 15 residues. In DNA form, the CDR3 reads TGTGCCAGCAGCCAACTAGCGGGGGGAGGGAATGAGCAGTTCTTC. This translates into CASSQLAGGGNEQFF. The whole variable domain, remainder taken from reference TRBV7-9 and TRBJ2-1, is DTGVSQNPRHKITKRGQNVTFRCDPISEHNRLYWYRQTLGQGPEFLTYFQNEAQLEKSRLLSDRFSAERPKGSFSTLEIQRTEQGDSAMYLCASSQLAGGGNEQFFGPGTRLTVL.

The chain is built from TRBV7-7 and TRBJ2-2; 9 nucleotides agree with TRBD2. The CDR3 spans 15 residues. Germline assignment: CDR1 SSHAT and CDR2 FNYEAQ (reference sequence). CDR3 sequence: CATQERGALTGELFF. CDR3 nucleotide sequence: TGTGCTACCCAGGAGCGGGGGGCCCTCACCGGGGAGCTGTTTTTT. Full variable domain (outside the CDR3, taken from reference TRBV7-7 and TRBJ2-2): GAGVSQSPRYKVTKRGQDVTLRCDPISSHATLYWYQQALGQGPEFLTYFNYEAQPDKSGLPSDRFSAERPEGSISTLTIQRTEQRDSAMYRCATQERGALTGELFFGEGSRLTVL.

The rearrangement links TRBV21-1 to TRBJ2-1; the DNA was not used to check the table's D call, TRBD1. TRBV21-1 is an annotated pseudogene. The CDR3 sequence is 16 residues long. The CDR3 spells CASSKIGGTGYNEQFF. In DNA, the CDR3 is TGTGCCAGCAGCAAAATCGGGGGGACAGGTTACAATGAGCAGTTCTTC.

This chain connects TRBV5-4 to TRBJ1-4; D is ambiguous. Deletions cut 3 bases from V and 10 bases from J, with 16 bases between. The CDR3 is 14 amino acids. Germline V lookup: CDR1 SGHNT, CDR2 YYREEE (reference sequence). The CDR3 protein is CASSSPENEAKLFF. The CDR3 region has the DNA TGTGCCAGCAGCTCACCAGAAAATGAGGCAAAACTGTTTTTT.

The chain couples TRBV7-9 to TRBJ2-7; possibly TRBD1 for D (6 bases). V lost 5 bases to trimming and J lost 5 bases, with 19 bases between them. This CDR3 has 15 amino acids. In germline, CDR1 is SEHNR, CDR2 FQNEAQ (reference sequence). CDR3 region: CASSDTGTSADEQYF. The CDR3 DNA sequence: TGTGCCAGCAGCGATACAGGGACGTCTGCGGACGAGCAGTACTTC. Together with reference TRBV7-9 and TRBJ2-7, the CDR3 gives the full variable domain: DTGVSQNPRHKITKRGQNVTFRCDPISEHNRLYWYRQTLGQGPEFLTYFQNEAQLEKSRLLSDRFSAERPKGSFSTLEIQRTEQGDSAMYLCASSDTGTSADEQYFGPGTRLTVT.

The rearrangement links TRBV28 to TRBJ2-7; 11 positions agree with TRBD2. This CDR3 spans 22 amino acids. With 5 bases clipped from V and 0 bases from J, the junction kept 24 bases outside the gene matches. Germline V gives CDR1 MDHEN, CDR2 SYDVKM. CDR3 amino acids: CASSPGTLYFSSGRHSSYEQYF. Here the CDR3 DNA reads TGTGCCAGCAGTCCCGGGACACTCTATTTTTCTAGCGGGAGGCACAGCTCCTACGAGCAGTACTTC. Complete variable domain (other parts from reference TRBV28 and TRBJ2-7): DVKVTQSSRYLVKRTGEKVFLECVQDMDHENMFWYRQDPGLGLRLIYFSYDVKMKEKGDIPEGYSVSREKKERFSLILESASTNQTSMYLCASSPGTLYFSSGRHSSYEQYFGPGTRLTVT.

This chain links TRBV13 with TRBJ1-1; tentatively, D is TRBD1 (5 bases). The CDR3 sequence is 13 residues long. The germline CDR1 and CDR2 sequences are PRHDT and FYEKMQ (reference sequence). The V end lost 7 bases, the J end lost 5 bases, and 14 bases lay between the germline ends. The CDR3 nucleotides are TGTGCCAGCACCAAAGGAGGGGTTACTGAAGCTTTCTTT. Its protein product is CASTKGGVTEAFF.

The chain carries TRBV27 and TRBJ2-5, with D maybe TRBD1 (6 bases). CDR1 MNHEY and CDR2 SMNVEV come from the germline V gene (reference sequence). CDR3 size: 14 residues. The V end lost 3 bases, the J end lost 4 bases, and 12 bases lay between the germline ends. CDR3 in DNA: TGTGCCAGCAGTTTGTCAGGGGTATTAGAGACCCAGTACTTC. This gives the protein CASSLSGVLETQYF.

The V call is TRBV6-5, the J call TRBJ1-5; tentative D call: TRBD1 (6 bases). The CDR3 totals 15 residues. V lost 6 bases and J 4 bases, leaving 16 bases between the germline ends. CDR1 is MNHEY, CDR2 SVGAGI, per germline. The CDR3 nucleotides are TGTGCCAGCAGCTTAGACAGGAGCCCGAATCAGCCCCAGCATTTT. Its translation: CASSLDRSPNQPQHF.